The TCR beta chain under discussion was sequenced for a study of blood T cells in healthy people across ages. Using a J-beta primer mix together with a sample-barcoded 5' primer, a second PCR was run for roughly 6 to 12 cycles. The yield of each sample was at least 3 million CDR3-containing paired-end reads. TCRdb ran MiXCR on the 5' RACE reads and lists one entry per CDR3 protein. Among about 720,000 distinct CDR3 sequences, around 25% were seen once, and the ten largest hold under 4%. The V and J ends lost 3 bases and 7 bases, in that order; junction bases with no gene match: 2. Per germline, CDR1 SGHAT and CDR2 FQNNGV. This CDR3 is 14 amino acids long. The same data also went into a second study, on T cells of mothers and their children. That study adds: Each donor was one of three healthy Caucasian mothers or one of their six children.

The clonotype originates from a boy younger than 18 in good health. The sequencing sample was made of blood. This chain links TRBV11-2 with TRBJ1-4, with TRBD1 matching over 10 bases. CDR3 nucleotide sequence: TGTGCCAGCAGCTTCGACAGGGGGCTTGAAAAACTGTTTTTT. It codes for CASSFDRGLEKLFF.